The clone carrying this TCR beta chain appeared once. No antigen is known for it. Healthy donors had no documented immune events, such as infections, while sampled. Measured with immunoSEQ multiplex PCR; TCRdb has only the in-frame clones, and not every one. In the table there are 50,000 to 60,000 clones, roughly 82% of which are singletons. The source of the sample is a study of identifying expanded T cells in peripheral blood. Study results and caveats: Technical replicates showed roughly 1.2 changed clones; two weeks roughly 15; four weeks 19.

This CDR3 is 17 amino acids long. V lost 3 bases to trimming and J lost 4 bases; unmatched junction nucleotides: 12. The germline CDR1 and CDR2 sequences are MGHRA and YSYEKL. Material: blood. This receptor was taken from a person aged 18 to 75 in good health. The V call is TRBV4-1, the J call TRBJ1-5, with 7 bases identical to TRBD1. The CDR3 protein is CASSHLGGGGWNQPQHF. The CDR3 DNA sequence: TGCGCCAGCAGCCATTTAGGAGGGGGCGGTTGGAATCAGCCCCAGCATTTT.